Presented here are 17 T cell receptor beta chains from one specimen sequenced in a study of T cell repertoires in cytomegalovirus infection. MiXCR, applied by TCRdb to the reads, yields one record per CDR3 protein. Found here are 200,000 to 300,000 distinct CDR3 sequences, roughly an eighth of them singletons; the top ten hold under 2%. Material for sequencing was PBMCs. The source is a human donor in good health (CMV status not recorded). Some clones in this sample may be carry-over from other donors' samples.

This clonotype was counted at least ten times. The chain joins TRBV19 to TRBJ2-4; D is possibly TRBD2 (5 bases). The V end lost 3 bases, the J end lost 6 bases, and 15 bases lay between the germline ends. This CDR3 region has 15 residues. Germline CDR1 is LNHDA and CDR2 is SQIVND (reference sequence). CDR3 coding DNA: TGTGCCAGTAGTATCCCCGGGAATGAGGGAAACATTCAGTACTTC. It translates to CASSIPGNEGNIQYF.

This clonotype has a count of ten or more. The V call is TRBV7-2, the J call TRBJ2-7; 16 positions agree with TRBD2. Germline V gene data show CDR1 as SGHTA and CDR2 as FQGNSA. The CDR3 runs to 18 residues. The ends lost 2 bases at V and 7 bases at J; junction bases unmatched: 11. CDR3 residues: CASSLFTGTSGGAGEQYF. The DNA of the CDR3 is TGTGCCAGCAGCTTATTCACCGGGACTAGCGGGGGGGCGGGTGAGCAGTACTTC.

DNA for the CDR3: TGTGCCAGCAGCCGAGGTACTGACCACAATGAGCAGTTCTTC. This codes for CASSRGTDHNEQFF. V usage is TRBV11-3 and J usage is TRBJ2-1; D is ambiguous. Germline-derived CDR1 and CDR2 are SGHNT and YENEEA. Deletions cut 5 bases from V and 5 bases from J, with 13 bases between. The CDR3 is made up of 14 amino acids. Full variable domain (outside the CDR3, taken from reference TRBV11-3 and TRBJ2-1): EAGVVQSPRYKIIEKKQPVAFWCNPISGHNTLYWYLQNLGQGPELLIRYENEEAVDDSQLPKDRFSAERLKGVDSTLKIQPAELGDSAVYLCASSRGTDHNEQFFGPGTRLTVL.

This clonotype was picked up many times. The chain has TRBV7-2 and TRBJ2-5; 14 bases map to TRBD2. Per germline, CDR1 SGHTA and CDR2 FQGNSA. Trimming took 7 bases from V and 5 from J; bases not matched to a gene: 6. The CDR3 extends over 15 amino acids. DNA of the CDR3: TGTGCCAGCACCCGGGGACTAGCGGGGGCGGAGACCCAGTACTTC. As protein: CASTRGLAGAETQYF.

The chain uses TRBV28 and TRBJ2-3; D may be TRBD1 or TRBD2 (5 bases each). Germline lookup yields CDR1 MDHEN and CDR2 SYDVKM. The CDR3 runs 17 residues. With 3 bases removed from V and 3 bases from J, the gap between germline ends came to 19 bases. Here the CDR3 DNA reads TGTGCCAGCAGTTTGTCGACGGGACCTGGTTCGACAGATACGCAGTATTTT. Translation gives CASSLSTGPGSTDTQYF.

In DNA, the CDR3 is TGCGCCAGCAGCCAAGATCGAGTAGCGGGGGACGAGCAGTACTTC. Translated: CASSQDRVAGDEQYF. The V gene is TRBV4-3, the J gene TRBJ2-7, with 9 bases matching TRBD2. Germline CDR1 is LGHNA and CDR2 is YSLEER. V shed 0 bases, J shed 5 bases, and the junction held 5 bases outside the gene matches. The CDR3 is 15 residues long.

This clonotype was seen ten or more times. The genes are TRBV7-2 and TRBJ2-2; possibly TRBD2 for D (5 bases). The CDR3 runs 15 residues. The germline V and J ends were trimmed by 2 bases and 2 bases, with 9 bases remaining between them. Germline-derived CDR1 and CDR2 are SGHTA and FQGNSA. The CDR3: CASSLWSGNTGELFF. The CDR3 bases are TGTGCCAGCAGCTTATGGAGCGGAAACACCGGGGAGCTGTTTTTT.

This clonotype was seen only a few times. The gene calls are TRBV20-1 and TRBJ2-1, with D tentatively TRBD1 or TRBD2 (5 bases each). This CDR3 is 14 amino acids long. CDR1 and CDR2 (germline): DFQATT, SNEGSKA (reference sequence). Trimming pared 0 bases from V and 9 bases from J, leaving 15 bases between. CDR3 in DNA: TGCAGTGCTAGAGAGCCACTAGTTGGGGGTGAGCAGTTCTTC. It encodes CSAREPLVGGEQFF.

The rearrangement uses TRBV7-2 and TRBJ2-1, with 8 bases aligning to TRBD2. Per germline, CDR1 SGHTA and CDR2 FQGNSA. The CDR3 is 19 amino acids. With 1 base clipped from V and 2 bases from J, the junction kept 13 bases outside the gene matches. The CDR3 DNA sequence: TGTGCCAGCAGCTTAGAGGGGGGGCGGGGGGCGTTTCCCTACAATGAGCAGTTCTTC. Protein sequence: CASSLEGGRGAFPYNEQFF.

The CDR3 DNA reads TGTGCCAGCAGATTAGACCCGGCAGGCTACGAGCAGTACTTC. It translates to CASRLDPAGYEQYF. The V gene is TRBV28, the J gene TRBJ2-7; no clear D. Per germline, CDR1 MDHEN and CDR2 SYDVKM. The length of the CDR3 is 14 residues. The V gene lost 6 bases and the J gene lost 3 bases, with 15 bases spanning the gap.

This clonotype showed up many times. The V gene is TRBV28, the J gene TRBJ1-1, with D perhaps TRBD1 (5 bases). Per the germline V gene, CDR1 is MDHEN and CDR2 is SYDVKM. V lost 5 bases, J lost 9 bases, and 13 bases lay in between. The CDR3 totals 12 residues. The CDR3 nucleotides are TGTGCCAGCAGTCCGTCTATGGGGCAAGCTTTCTTT. It is translated as CASSPSMGQAFF.

This clonotype was detected ten times or more. This chain uses TRBV7-2 with TRBJ1-1; maybe TRBD1 (5 bases). Germline values: CDR1 SGHTA, CDR2 FQGNSA. Between the trimmed V and J ends, which lost 5 bases and 3 bases, there was a span of 22 bases. This CDR3 is built from 17 residues. CDR3 nucleotides: TGTGCCAGCAGCCGACAGTCGAGGGGATCGGGTGACACTGAAGCTTTCTTT. It codes for CASSRQSRGSGDTEAFF.

As to this clonotype: No conserved phenylalanine or tryptophan is present at the end of the CDR3, so a read error is the likely explanation. The chain recombines TRBV28 with TRBJ1-5; TRBD1 matches 8 bases. The V segment lost 1 base and the J segment 1 base; nucleotides outside the gene matches: 6. This CDR3 is built from 17 residues. CDR1 and CDR2 from the germline V gene are MDHEN and SYDVKM. This CDR3 is CASSLLDRVGSNQPQHI. The CDR3 bases are TGTGCCAGCAGTTTATTGGACAGGGTGGGAAGCAATCAGCCCCAGCATATT.

About this clonotype itself: A single base separates this from a much larger clone, so it may be a read error. V and J are TRBV19 and TRBJ1-2; D ambiguous. The CDR3 length is 16 residues. Germline V gene lookup returns CDR1 LNHDA and CDR2 SQIVND (reference sequence). The CDR3 coding sequence is TGTGCCAGGAGTATCTCCCGACTCATTCGGAACTATGGCTACACCTTC. Amino acid sequence: CARSISRLIRNYGYTF.

The chain links TRBV11-3 to TRBJ2-1; 8 bases line up with TRBD2. The J segment lost 5 bases and the V segment lost 0 bases, leaving 6 bases of the junction unmatched. Germline CDR1 SGHNT, CDR2 YENEEA. This CDR3 is 16 amino acids long. The CDR3 spells CASSLEGAGGNNEQFF. In nucleotides, the CDR3 is TGTGCCAGCAGCTTAGAGGGGGCGGGGGGAAACAATGAGCAGTTCTTC.

This clonotype was found many times. The chain has TRBV7-2 and TRBJ2-1; maybe TRBD1 (5 bases). Looked up from germline, CDR1 is SGHTA and CDR2 is FQGNSA. CDR3 length: 13 amino acids. Trimming left V 3 bases short and J 7 bases short, with 10 bases between. This chain's CDR3 is CASSFRDKNEQFF. The CDR3 DNA follows: TGTGCCAGCAGCTTCAGGGATAAGAATGAGCAGTTCTTC.

This clonotype was seen more than once but under ten times. The chain combines TRBV11-2 with TRBJ2-7; TRBD2 is a possible D gene (5 bases). V lost 3 bases and J 6 bases, leaving 9 bases between the germline ends. Germline CDR1 is SGHAT and CDR2 is FQNNGV. The CDR3 totals 12 residues. CDR3 sequence (DNA): TGTGCCAGCAGCTTGTTGAGGGTCGAGCAGTACTTC. Translating gives CASSLLRVEQYF. Variable domain in full (rest from reference TRBV11-2 and TRBJ2-7): EAGVAQSPRYKIIEKRQSVAFWCNPISGHATLYWYQQILGQGPKLLIQFQNNGVVDDSQLPKDRFSAERLKGVDSTLKIQPAKLEDSAVYLCASSLLRVEQYFGPGTRLTVT.